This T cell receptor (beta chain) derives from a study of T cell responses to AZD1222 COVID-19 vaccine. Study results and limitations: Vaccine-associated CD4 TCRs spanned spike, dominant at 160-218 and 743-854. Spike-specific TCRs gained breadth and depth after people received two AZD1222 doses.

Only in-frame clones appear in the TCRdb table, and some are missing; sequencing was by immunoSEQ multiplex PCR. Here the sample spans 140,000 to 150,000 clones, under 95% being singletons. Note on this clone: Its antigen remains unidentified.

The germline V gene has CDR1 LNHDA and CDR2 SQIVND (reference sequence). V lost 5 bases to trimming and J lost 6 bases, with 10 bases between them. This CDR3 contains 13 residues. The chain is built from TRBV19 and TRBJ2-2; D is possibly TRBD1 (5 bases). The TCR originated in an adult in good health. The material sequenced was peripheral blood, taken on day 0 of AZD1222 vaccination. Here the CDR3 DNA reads TGTGCCAGTAGTTCTCCAGGGTCCGGGGAGCTGTTTTTT. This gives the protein CASSSPGSGELFF. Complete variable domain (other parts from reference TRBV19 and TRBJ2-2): DGGITQSPKYLFRKEGQNVTLSCEQNLNHDAMYWYRQDPGQGLRLIYYSQIVNDFQKGDIAEGYSVSREKKESFPLTVTSAQKNPTAFYLCASSSPGSGELFFGEGSRLTVL.